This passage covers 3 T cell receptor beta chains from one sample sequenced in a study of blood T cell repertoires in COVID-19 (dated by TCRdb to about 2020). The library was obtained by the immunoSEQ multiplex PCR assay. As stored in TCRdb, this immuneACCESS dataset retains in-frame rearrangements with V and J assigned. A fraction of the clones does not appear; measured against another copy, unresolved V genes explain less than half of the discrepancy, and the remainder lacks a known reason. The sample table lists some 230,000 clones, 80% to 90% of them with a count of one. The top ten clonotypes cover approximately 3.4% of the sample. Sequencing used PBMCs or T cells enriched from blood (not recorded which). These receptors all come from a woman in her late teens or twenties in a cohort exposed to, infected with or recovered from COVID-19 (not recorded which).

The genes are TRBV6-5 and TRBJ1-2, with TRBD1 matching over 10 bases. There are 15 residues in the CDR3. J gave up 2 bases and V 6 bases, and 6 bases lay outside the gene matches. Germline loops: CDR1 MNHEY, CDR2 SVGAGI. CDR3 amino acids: CASRRDRGPNYGYTF. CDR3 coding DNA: TGTGCCAGCAGGCGGGACAGGGGCCCGAACTATGGCTACACCTTC.

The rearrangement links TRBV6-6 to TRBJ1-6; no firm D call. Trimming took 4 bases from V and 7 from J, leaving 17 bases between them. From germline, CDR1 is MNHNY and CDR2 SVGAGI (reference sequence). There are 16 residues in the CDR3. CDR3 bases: TGTGCCAGCAGTTTTCCTCCAGTCAGGCGCAATTCACCCCTCCACTTT. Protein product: CASSFPPVRRNSPLHF.

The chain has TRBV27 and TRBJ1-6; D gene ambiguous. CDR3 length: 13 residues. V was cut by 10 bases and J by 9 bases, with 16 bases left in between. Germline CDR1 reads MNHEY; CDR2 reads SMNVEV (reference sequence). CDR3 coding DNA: TGTGCCACGACGGCGCAGGCTGGTTCACCCCTCCACTTT. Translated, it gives CATTAQAGSPLHF.